A single T cell receptor beta chain is shown here with its context. The antigen is not known. Method: immunoSEQ multiplex PCR; TCRdb's copy keeps in-frame clones and lacks some. The data show 65,000 to 75,000 clones, 80% to 85% seen once. The record originates from a study of T cell responses to AZD1222 COVID-19 vaccine. Study-level results: It was only after the peak T cell response that any repertoires were sampled.

In germline, CDR1 is MRHNA, CDR2 SNTAGT. After removal of 10 bases from V and 0 bases from J, the junction contained 9 bases not matched to a gene. CDR3 length: 15 residues. The genes are TRBV6-4 and TRBJ1-3; the match to TRBD1 covers 7 bases. The sequencing used peripheral blood, collected on day 0 of AZD1222 vaccination. The sequence came from an adult in good health. The CDR3 sequence is CATMMTGHSGNTIYF. CDR3 nucleotide sequence: TGTGCCACTATGATGACAGGGCACTCTGGAAACACCATATATTTT.